These 29 T cell receptor beta chains originate from one sample sequenced in a study of OX40 agonist ivuxolimab in advanced cancers. Clones were read by immunoSEQ multiplex PCR, and TCRdb kept only the in-frame ones, dropping some. The sample records some 70,000 clones, approximately 86% being singletons. The sequenced sample was CD4+ or CD8+ T cells sorted from blood, obtained in a trial of the OX40 agonist ivuxolimab. The receptors here all came from an adult with an advanced solid tumor such as melanoma, head and neck, liver or kidney cancer.

This rearrangement joins TRBV11-2 to TRBJ2-7; TRBD2 might be the D (6 bases). Germline values: CDR1 SGHAT, CDR2 FQNNGV. The V and J ends lost 3 bases and 3 bases respectively, with 9 bases between them. This CDR3 spans 13 amino acids. The CDR3 DNA sequence: TGTGCCAGCAGCTTCCAGGGAGGCTACGAGCAGTACGTC. Translation: CASSFQGGYEQYV.

This clone was observed a single time. In nucleotides, the CDR3 is TGCGCCAGCAGCATCGAGCGGGAGGTGGACAATGAGCAGTTCTTC. This encodes CASSIEREVDNEQFF. The V call is TRBV5-1, the J call TRBJ2-1; 9 bases line up with TRBD2. The junction had 7 bases not matched to a gene; V was cut back by 4 bases and J by 5 bases. The CDR3 loop spans 15 amino acids. The V gene's germline CDR1 is SGHRS and CDR2 YFSETQ.

The chain couples TRBV2 to TRBJ2-7; D gene ambiguous. Trimming pared 5 bases from V and 0 bases from J, leaving 14 bases between. CDR3 length: 15 residues. The germline V gene encodes CDR1 SNHLY and CDR2 FYNNEI. The CDR3 protein is CASSPPRGISYEQYF. In DNA, the CDR3 is TGTGCCAGCAGTCCCCCCCGAGGTATCTCCTACGAGCAGTACTTC.

In its sample, this clone was seen once. The V gene is TRBV28, the J gene TRBJ2-1, with 8 nucleotides matching TRBD2. Trimming cost V 5 bases and J 10 bases; bases outside gene matches: 13. There are 15 residues in the CDR3. CDR1 is MDHEN and CDR2 is SYDVKM in the germline V gene. The CDR3 nucleotides are TGTGCCAGCAGTCCCGCGGGAGGCCCGGAGGGAGAGCAGTTCTTC. Translated: CASSPAGGPEGEQFF.

The chain carries TRBV5-1 and TRBJ2-3, with unresolved D. Per germline, CDR1 SGHRS and CDR2 YFSETQ. The CDR3 consists of 14 residues. V was pared by 7 bases and J by 2 bases, with 14 bases between. The CDR3 protein is CASAEGDPTDTQYF. CDR3 nucleotides: TGCGCCAGCGCTGAAGGAGATCCCACAGATACGCAGTATTTT. The full variable domain, its missing parts supplied by reference TRBV5-1 and TRBJ2-3, is KAGVTQTPRYLIKTRGQQVTLSCSPISGHRSVSWYQQTPGQGLQFLFEYFSETQRNKGNFPGRFSGRQFSNSRSEMNVSTLELGDSALYLCASAEGDPTDTQYFGPGTRLTVL.

The chain uses TRBV6-6 and TRBJ1-1; 7 positions agree with TRBD1. CDR1 and CDR2 (germline): MNHNY, SVGAGI (reference sequence). Trimming took 2 bases from V and 7 from J; bases not matched to a gene: 7. The CDR3 has 14 amino acids. This CDR3 reads CASSYPGTAGEAFF. The CDR3 DNA sequence: TGTGCCAGCAGTTACCCCGGGACAGCGGGTGAAGCTTTCTTT.

The rearrangement joins TRBV13 to TRBJ2-1, with D possibly TRBD2 on 6 matching bases. V dropped 8 bases and J dropped 0 bases, with 17 bases sitting between them. From germline, CDR1 is PRHDT and CDR2 FYEKMQ (reference sequence). This CDR3 contains 16 residues. CDR3 sequence reads: CASLPWEESSYNEQFF. The CDR3 bases are TGTGCCAGCCTCCCGTGGGAGGAGAGCTCCTACAATGAGCAGTTCTTC.

The V gene is TRBV5-6, the J gene TRBJ2-1; TRBD2 might be the D (5 bases). Germline loops: CDR1 SGHDT, CDR2 YYEEEE. With 2 bases removed from V and 0 bases from J, the gap between germline ends came to 12 bases. The CDR3 covers 16 residues. The CDR3 region is CASSLDTGISYNEQFF. The CDR3, as DNA: TGTGCCAGCAGCTTAGATACGGGAATCTCCTACAATGAGCAGTTCTTC.

The genes are TRBV6-5 and TRBJ1-1; D perhaps matches TRBD1 (6 bases). The ends were cut back, 3 bases at V and 7 bases at J, with 18 bases in the middle. The CDR3 sequence is 15 residues long. Germline V lookup: CDR1 MNHEY, CDR2 SVGAGI. CDR3 coding DNA: TGTGCCAGCAGTTATCTAGGGCGGAAGGGGGATGAAGCTTTCTTT. Protein sequence: CASSYLGRKGDEAFF.

This clone was recorded once. This sequence joins TRBV28 and TRBJ1-2; TRBD1 matches at 9 bases. The trim removed 2 bases at V and 0 bases at J, leaving 10 bases unmatched. The CDR3 extends over 18 amino acids. Germline assignment: CDR1 MDHEN and CDR2 SYDVKM. The CDR3 DNA reads TGTGCCAGCAGTTTAATCGGGACAGGGACAAAGACTAACTATGGCTACACCTTC. Protein sequence: CASSLIGTGTKTNYGYTF.

This clone is deemed large. The J gene is TRBJ2-1, the V gene TRBV11-3; weak D call: TRBD2 (5 bases). Germline values: CDR1 SGHNT, CDR2 YENEEA. This CDR3 spans 16 amino acids. The V gene lost 0 bases and the J gene lost 0 bases, with 9 bases spanning the gap. Here the CDR3 reads CASSLDTGISYNEQFF. As DNA, the CDR3 is TGTGCCAGCAGCTTAGATACGGGAATCTCCTACAATGAGCAGTTCTTC.

The chain couples TRBV9 to TRBJ1-2, with D perhaps TRBD1 (5 bases). Germline V CDR1 and CDR2: SGDLS, YYNGEE. V gave up 0 bases and J gave up 8 bases, with 14 bases separating them. The CDR3 spans 14 residues. The CDR3 DNA sequence: TGTGCCAGCAGCGTAGGTCCCAGGGAGGAAGGCTACACCTTC. Translation gives CASSVGPREEGYTF.

The chain couples TRBV6-5 to TRBJ1-4, with unresolved D. Germline CDR1 is MNHEY and CDR2 is SVGAGI. Trimming took off 2 bases at V and 7 bases at J, with 11 bases between the two ends. The CDR3 has 14 amino acids. CDR3 nucleotide sequence: TGTGCCAGCAGTTACGGAAGGAGGTCTGAAAAACTGTTTTTT. Translation gives CASSYGRRSEKLFF.

This chain joins TRBV9 and TRBJ2-1; tentative D call: TRBD2 (7 bases). The CDR3 runs 15 residues. Germline values: CDR1 SGDLS, CDR2 YYNGEE. V dropped 7 bases and J dropped 4 bases, with 18 bases sitting between them. The CDR3 spells CASSAGAGVYNEQFF. In DNA, the CDR3 is TGTGCCAGCTCAGCAGGGGCGGGAGTGTACAATGAGCAGTTCTTC.

The chain has TRBV5-1 and TRBJ2-1, with 10 bases matching TRBD1. Germline CDR1 and CDR2: SGHRS and YFSETQ. With V trimmed by 0 bases and J by 3 bases, 3 bases remained unmatched. The CDR3 totals 16 residues. The CDR3 protein is CASSLARTGGYNEQFF. CDR3 DNA sequence: TGCGCCAGCAGCTTGGCACGGACAGGGGGCTACAATGAGCAGTTCTTC.

This chain connects TRBV7-2 to TRBJ1-1, with 7 bases identical to TRBD1. CDR1 SGHTA and CDR2 FQGNSA come from the germline V gene. The V gene end was trimmed by 4 bases and the J gene end by 4 bases; junction bases not matched to a gene: 9. The CDR3 has 15 amino acids. DNA of the CDR3: TGTGCCAGCAGCTATAGACAGGGTGTGGGCACTGAAGCTTTCTTT. Encoded protein: CASSYRQGVGTEAFF.

This chain links TRBV7-2 with TRBJ1-5; D may be TRBD1 (6 bases). The CDR3 is 14 residues long. Germline V lookup: CDR1 SGHTA, CDR2 FQGNSA. Trimming took 1 base from V and 6 from J, leaving 10 bases between them. The CDR3: CASSLGGGSQPQHF. In nucleotides, the CDR3 is TGTGCCAGCAGCTTAGGAGGGGGGAGTCAGCCCCAGCATTTT.

The chain combines TRBV28 with TRBJ2-1, with D possibly matching TRBD1 (5 bases). The CDR3 consists of 15 residues. The V gene's germline CDR1 is MDHEN and CDR2 SYDVKM. The V end was cut by 6 bases, the J end by 0 bases, with 12 bases between. The CDR3 reads CASRRQWSSYNEQFF. In DNA form, the CDR3 reads TGTGCCAGCAGACGACAGTGGAGCTCCTACAATGAGCAGTTCTTC.

The genes are TRBV18 and TRBJ1-2; no clear D. The CDR3 is 15 residues long. Between the trimmed V and J ends, which lost 5 bases and 4 bases, there was a span of 17 bases. Germline CDR1 is KGHSH and CDR2 is LQKENI. The CDR3 region is CASSSTEGAGYGYTF. CDR3 DNA sequence: TGTGCCAGCTCATCTACGGAGGGCGCGGGCTATGGCTACACCTTC.

The genes are TRBV28 and TRBJ2-5; 10 nucleotides agree with TRBD2. Germline trimming cut 3 bases from V and 2 bases from J; bases unmatched to any gene: 9. The CDR3 totals 17 residues. Germline CDR1 and CDR2: MDHEN and SYDVKM. The CDR3 sequence is CASSLASGGVEQETQYF. DNA of the CDR3: TGTGCCAGCAGTTTGGCCAGCGGGGGGGTAGAACAAGAGACCCAGTACTTC.

The chain employs TRBV10-3 and TRBJ1-6, with a weak D call TRBD1 (5 bases). V was shortened by 4 bases and J by 7 bases, with 17 bases between the two germline ends. This CDR3 spans 16 amino acids. The V gene's germline CDR1 is ENHRY and CDR2 SYGVKD. The CDR3 nucleotides read TGTGCCATCAGTGGTGGGGATGCAGGGACGAATTCACCCCTCCACTTT. Protein sequence: CAISGGDAGTNSPLHF.

Note on this clone: This specimen includes other DNA sequences encoding the same CDR3. The chain carries TRBV7-2 and TRBJ2-1, with D uncertain. Germline V lookup: CDR1 SGHTA, CDR2 FQGNSA. The CDR3 has 9 residues. Trimming took 8 bases from V and 7 from J, leaving 3 bases between them. For the CDR3, the DNA is TGTGCCAGCCCTAATGAGCAGTTCTTC. Amino acids: CASPNEQFF. The full variable domain, its missing parts supplied by reference TRBV7-2 and TRBJ2-1, is GAGVSQSPSNKVTEKGKDVELRCDPISGHTALYWYRQSLGQGLEFLIYFQGNSAPDKSGLPSDRFSAERTGGSVSTLTIQRTQQEDSAVYLCASPNEQFFGPGTRLTVL.

The chain recombines TRBV4-2 with TRBJ1-6; tentative D call: TRBD1 (5 bases). CDR1 is LGHNA, CDR2 YNFKEQ, per germline. V was pared by 0 bases and J by 0 bases, with 9 bases between. This CDR3 comprises 17 residues. CDR3 in amino acids: CASSQEGGSSYNSPLHF. The CDR3 bases are TGTGCCAGCAGCCAAGAGGGGGGGAGCTCCTATAATTCACCCCTCCACTTT.

CDR3 sequence: CASSQHTRGDQPQHF. CDR3 DNA sequence: TGTGCCAGCAGCCAACACACCCGAGGCGATCAGCCCCAGCATTTT. This chain joins TRBV4-2 and TRBJ1-5; no firm D call. This CDR3 is 15 amino acids long. Germline CDR1 LGHNA, CDR2 YNFKEQ. Trimming left V 2 bases short and J 5 bases short, with 13 bases between.

The chain is built from TRBV5-5 and TRBJ2-5; D possibly corresponds to TRBD1 (7 bases). Germline values: CDR1 SGHKS, CDR2 YYEKEE (reference sequence). The CDR3 loop spans 15 amino acids. Between the trimmed V and J ends, which lost 2 bases and 5 bases, there was a span of 16 bases. Here the CDR3 DNA reads TGTGCCAGCAGCTTATTCCCCGCAGGGGGGGAGACCCAGTACTTC. This encodes CASSLFPAGGETQYF. The full variable domain, rest sourced from reference TRBV5-5 and TRBJ2-5, is DAGVTQSPTHLIKTRGQQVTLRCSPISGHKSVSWYQQVLGQGPQFIFQYYEKEERGRGNFPDRFSARQFPNYSSELNVNALLLGDSALYLCASSLFPAGGETQYFGPGTRLLVL.

The genes are TRBV13 and TRBJ2-1; D remains ambiguous. The germline CDR1 and CDR2 sequences are PRHDT and FYEKMQ (reference sequence). CDR3 length: 13 residues. V lost 8 bases to trimming and J lost 6 bases, with 14 bases between them. CDR3 sequence: CASGQAPVNEQFF. The DNA of the CDR3 is TGTGCCAGCGGCCAGGCCCCTGTCAATGAGCAGTTCTTC. Together with reference TRBV13 and TRBJ2-1, the CDR3 gives the full variable domain: AAGVIQSPRHLIKEKRETATLKCYPIPRHDTVYWYQQGPGQDPQFLISFYEKMQSDKGSIPDRFSAQQFSDYHSELNMSSLELGDSALYFCASGQAPVNEQFFGPGTRLTVL.

The V gene is TRBV11-2, the J gene TRBJ1-2; D is ambiguous. The germline V and J ends were trimmed by 0 bases and 7 bases, with 15 bases remaining between them. Germline CDR1 and CDR2: SGHAT and FQNNGV. The CDR3 covers 15 residues. CDR3 protein: CASSLDVWSFPGYTF. The CDR3 coding sequence is TGTGCCAGCAGCTTAGATGTGTGGAGTTTTCCTGGCTACACCTTC. Full variable domain (remainder filled in from reference TRBV11-2 and TRBJ1-2): EAGVAQSPRYKIIEKRQSVAFWCNPISGHATLYWYQQILGQGPKLLIQFQNNGVVDDSQLPKDRFSAERLKGVDSTLKIQPAKLEDSAVYLCASSLDVWSFPGYTFGSGTRLTVV.

V and J are TRBV7-6 and TRBJ2-4; 7 nucleotides line up with TRBD1. The CDR3 runs to 14 residues. After removal of 5 bases from V and 4 bases from J, the junction contained 5 bases not matched to a gene. The germline gives CDR1 SGHVS, CDR2 FNYEAQ. The CDR3 region is CASSKGQSKNIQYF. CDR3 bases: TGTGCCAGCAGCAAGGGACAGTCAAAAAACATTCAGTACTTC.

This chain connects TRBV15 to TRBJ2-5; TRBD2 agrees at 9 bases. This CDR3 is built from 15 residues. Germline CDR1 and CDR2: LNHNV and YYDKDF (reference sequence). V dropped 1 base and J dropped 4; count of bases not matched to a gene: 4. This CDR3 is CATSRVAGGPETQYF. The CDR3, as DNA: TGTGCCACCAGCAGAGTGGCGGGGGGGCCAGAGACCCAGTACTTC. The full variable domain, with the rest looked up from reference TRBV15 and TRBJ2-5, is DAMVIQNPRYQVTQFGKPVTLSCSQTLNHNVMYWYQQKSSQAPKLLFHYYDKDFNNEADTPDNFQSRRPNTSFCFLDIRSPGLGDTAMYLCATSRVAGGPETQYFGPGTRLLVL.